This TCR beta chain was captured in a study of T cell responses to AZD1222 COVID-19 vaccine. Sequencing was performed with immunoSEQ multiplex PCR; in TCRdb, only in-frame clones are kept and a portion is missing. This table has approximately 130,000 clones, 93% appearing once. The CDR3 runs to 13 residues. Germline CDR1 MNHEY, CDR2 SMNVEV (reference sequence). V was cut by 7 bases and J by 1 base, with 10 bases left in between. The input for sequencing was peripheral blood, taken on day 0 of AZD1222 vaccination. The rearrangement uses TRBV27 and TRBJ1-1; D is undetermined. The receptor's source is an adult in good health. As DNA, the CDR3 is TGTGCCAGCAATGCGGGCGGGAACACTGAAGCTTTCTTT. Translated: CASNAGGNTEAFF.